What follows is one T cell receptor (beta chain) and its context. Its specificity is not known. PCR employed 60 Vbeta and 13 Jbeta primers. Method: immunoSEQ multiplex PCR; TCRdb's copy keeps in-frame clones and lacks some. The sample totals 140,000 to 150,000 clones. This entry comes from a study of cytomegalovirus exposure and HLA in healthy donors. Overall study findings and caveats: In a later analysis, compared with equally common non-associated chains, HLA-associated beta chains were more expanded. A list of approximately 160 TCR beta chains associated with cytomegalovirus was given.

Healthy bone marrow donors made up the donors. Though probably carrying unrecorded immune exposures, donors were nominally healthy at sampling. CDR3 length: 16 residues. Trimming took 0 bases from V and 0 from J, leaving 12 bases between them. In germline, CDR1 is GTSNPN, CDR2 SVGIG (reference sequence). The clonotype was recovered from a male donor in good health and CMV-seronegative. Specimen: PBMCs. V and J are TRBV30 and TRBJ1-3, with D possibly matching TRBD1 (5 bases). Here the CDR3 reads CAWSVARTISGNTIYF. The CDR3 DNA is TGTGCCTGGAGTGTAGCCCGGACAATCTCTGGAAACACCATATATTTT. The variable domain in full, with the rest retrieved from reference TRBV30 and TRBJ1-3, is SQTIHQWPATLVQPVGSPLSLECTVEGTSNPNLYWYRQAAGRGLQLLFYSVGIGQISSEVPQNLSASRPQDRQFILSSKKLLLSDSGFYLCAWSVARTISGNTIYFGEGSWLTVV.